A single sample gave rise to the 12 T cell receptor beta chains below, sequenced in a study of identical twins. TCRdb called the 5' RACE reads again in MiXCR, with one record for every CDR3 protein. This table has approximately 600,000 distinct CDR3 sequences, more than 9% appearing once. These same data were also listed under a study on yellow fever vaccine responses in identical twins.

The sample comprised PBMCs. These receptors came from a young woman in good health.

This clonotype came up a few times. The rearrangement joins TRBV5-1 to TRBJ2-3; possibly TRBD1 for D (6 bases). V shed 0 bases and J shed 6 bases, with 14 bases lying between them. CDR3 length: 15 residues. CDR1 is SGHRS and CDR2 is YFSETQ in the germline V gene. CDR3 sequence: CASSLEGRGVDTQYF. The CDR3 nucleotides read TGCGCCAGCAGCTTGGAGGGCAGGGGAGTGGATACGCAGTATTTT.

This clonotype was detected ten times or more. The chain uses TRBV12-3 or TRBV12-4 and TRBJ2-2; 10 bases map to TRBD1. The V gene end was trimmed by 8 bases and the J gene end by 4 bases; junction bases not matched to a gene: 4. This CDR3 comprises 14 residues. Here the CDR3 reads CASRGQGFTGELFF. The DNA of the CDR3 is TGTGCCAGCCGGGGACAGGGGTTCACCGGGGAGCTGTTTTTT.

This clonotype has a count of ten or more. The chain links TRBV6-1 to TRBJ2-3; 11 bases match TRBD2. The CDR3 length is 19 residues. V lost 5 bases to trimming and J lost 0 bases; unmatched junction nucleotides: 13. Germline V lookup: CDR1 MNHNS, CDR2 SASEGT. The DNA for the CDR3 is TGTGCCAGCAGTCCACTAGCGGGGGCAACGATGGGAAGCACAGATACGCAGTATTTT. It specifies CASSPLAGATMGSTDTQYF.

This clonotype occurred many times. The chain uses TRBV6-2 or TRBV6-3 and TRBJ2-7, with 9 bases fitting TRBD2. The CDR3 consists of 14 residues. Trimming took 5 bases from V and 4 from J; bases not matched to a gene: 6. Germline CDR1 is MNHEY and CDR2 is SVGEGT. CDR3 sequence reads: CASSPGLASYEQYF. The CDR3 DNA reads TGTGCCAGCAGTCCCGGACTAGCGAGTTACGAGCAGTACTTC.

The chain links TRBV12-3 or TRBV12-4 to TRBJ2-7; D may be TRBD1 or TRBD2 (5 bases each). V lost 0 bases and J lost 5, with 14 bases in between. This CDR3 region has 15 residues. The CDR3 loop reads CASSLAGQGEHEQYF. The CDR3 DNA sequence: TGTGCCAGCAGTTTAGCGGGCCAGGGAGAACACGAGCAGTACTTC.

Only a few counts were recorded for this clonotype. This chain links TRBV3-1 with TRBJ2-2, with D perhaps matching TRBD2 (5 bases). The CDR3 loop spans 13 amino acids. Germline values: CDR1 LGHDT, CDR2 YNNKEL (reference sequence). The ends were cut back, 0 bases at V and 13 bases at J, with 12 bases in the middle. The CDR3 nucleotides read TGTGCCAGCAGCCAAGATCGGACTGCTTGGCTGTTTTTT. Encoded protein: CASSQDRTAWLFF.

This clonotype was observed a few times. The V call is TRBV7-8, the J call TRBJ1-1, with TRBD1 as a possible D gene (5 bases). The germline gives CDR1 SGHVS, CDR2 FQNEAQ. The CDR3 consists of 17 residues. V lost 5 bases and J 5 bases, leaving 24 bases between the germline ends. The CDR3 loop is CASSPDLTVREGTEAFF. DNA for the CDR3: TGTGCCAGCAGCCCCGACCTGACAGTCCGTGAGGGGACTGAAGCTTTCTTT.

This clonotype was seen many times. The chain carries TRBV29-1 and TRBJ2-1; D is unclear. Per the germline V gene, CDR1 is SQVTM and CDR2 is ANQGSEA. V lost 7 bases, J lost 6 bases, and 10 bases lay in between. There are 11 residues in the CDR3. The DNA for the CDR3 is TGCAGCGCCGACGGTGGCAATGAGCAGTTCTTC. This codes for CSADGGNEQFF.

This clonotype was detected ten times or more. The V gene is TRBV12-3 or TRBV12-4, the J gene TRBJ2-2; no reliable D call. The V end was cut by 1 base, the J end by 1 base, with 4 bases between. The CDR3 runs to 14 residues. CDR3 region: CASSLGVNTGELFF. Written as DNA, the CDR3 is TGTGCCAGCAGTTTAGGGGTGAACACCGGGGAGCTGTTTTTT.

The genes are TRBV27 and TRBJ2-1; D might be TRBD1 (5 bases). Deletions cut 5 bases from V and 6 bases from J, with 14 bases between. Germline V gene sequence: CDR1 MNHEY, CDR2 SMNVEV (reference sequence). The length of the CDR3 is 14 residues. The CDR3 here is CASSTRDGLNEQFF. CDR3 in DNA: TGTGCCAGCAGTACCAGGGATGGTCTCAATGAGCAGTTCTTC.

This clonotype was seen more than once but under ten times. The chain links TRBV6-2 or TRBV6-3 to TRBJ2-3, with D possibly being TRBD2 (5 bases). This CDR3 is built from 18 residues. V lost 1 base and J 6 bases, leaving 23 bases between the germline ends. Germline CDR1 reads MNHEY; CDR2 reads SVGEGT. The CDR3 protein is CASSYYPGRTSLRDTQYF. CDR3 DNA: TGTGCCAGCAGTTACTACCCTGGGAGAACCTCCCTTAGGGATACGCAGTATTTT.

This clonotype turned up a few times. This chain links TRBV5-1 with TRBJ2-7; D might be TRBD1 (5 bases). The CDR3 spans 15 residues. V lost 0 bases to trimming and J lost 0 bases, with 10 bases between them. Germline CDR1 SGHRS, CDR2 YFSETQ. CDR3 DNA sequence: TGCGCCAGCAGCTTGGGACAAAGGGGCTCCTACGAGCAGTACTTC. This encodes CASSLGQRGSYEQYF.